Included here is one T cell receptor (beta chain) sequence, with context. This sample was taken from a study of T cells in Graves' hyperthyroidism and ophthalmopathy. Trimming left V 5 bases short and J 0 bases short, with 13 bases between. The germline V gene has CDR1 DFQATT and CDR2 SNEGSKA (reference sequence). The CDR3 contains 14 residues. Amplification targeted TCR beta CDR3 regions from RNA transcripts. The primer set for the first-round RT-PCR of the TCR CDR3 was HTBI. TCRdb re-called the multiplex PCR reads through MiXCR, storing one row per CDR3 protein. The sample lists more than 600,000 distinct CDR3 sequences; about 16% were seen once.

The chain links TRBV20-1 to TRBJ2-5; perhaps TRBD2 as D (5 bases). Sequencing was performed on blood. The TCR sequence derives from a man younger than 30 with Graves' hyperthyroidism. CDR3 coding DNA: TGCAGTGCTCGGCCCTGGGGAGACCAAGAGACCCAGTACTTC. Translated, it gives CSARPWGDQETQYF.